Below are 28 T cell receptor beta chains sequenced from a single sample in a study of identical twins. Each CDR3 protein is one row after TCRdb ran MiXCR on the 5' RACE reads. Of a few hundred thousand distinct CDR3 sequences listed, about 10% are singletons. Input material: memory T cells sorted from blood. These receptors came from a man aged 50-59 years in good health.

This clonotype was observed a few times. This chain connects TRBV5-6 to TRBJ2-5, with 9 bases identical to TRBD2. The CDR3 is 14 residues long. With 2 bases clipped from V and 5 bases from J, the junction kept 4 bases outside the gene matches. Germline CDR1 SGHDT, CDR2 YYEEEE. CDR3 residues: CASSLKAGGETQYF. DNA for the CDR3: TGTGCCAGCAGCTTAAAAGCGGGGGGTGAGACCCAGTACTTC.

Only a few counts were recorded for this clonotype. The chain uses TRBV7-8 and TRBJ2-2; 11 nucleotides agree with TRBD1. Germline V lookup: CDR1 SGHVS, CDR2 FQNEAQ. The J segment lost 4 bases and the V segment lost 7 bases, leaving 5 bases of the junction unmatched. The CDR3 spans 15 residues. The CDR3 spells CASTVGQGVTGELFF. CDR3 DNA: TGTGCCAGCACCGTGGGACAGGGGGTCACCGGGGAGCTGTTTTTT.

This clonotype was counted only a few times. V gene TRBV5-1 combines with J gene TRBJ2-1, with 8 nucleotides matching TRBD2. J was trimmed by 6 bases and V by 2 bases; bases with no gene match: 4. Germline CDR1 SGHRS, CDR2 YFSETQ. CDR3 length: 14 residues. CDR3 amino acids: CASSLAGVPNEQFF. As DNA, the CDR3 is TGCGCCAGCAGCTTAGCGGGAGTCCCCAATGAGCAGTTCTTC.

In this sample, this clonotype turned up many times. This chain uses TRBV5-1 with TRBJ2-5; D is unresolved. CDR3 length: 14 amino acids. Germline CDR1 is SGHRS and CDR2 is YFSETQ. V was shortened by 0 bases and J by 1 base, with 7 bases between the two germline ends. The CDR3 DNA sequence: TGCGCCAGCAGCTTGGTTGGGCCCCAAGAGACCCAGTACTTC. It translates to CASSLVGPQETQYF.

The V and J genes are TRBV27 and TRBJ2-7; D uncertain. Germline V CDR1 and CDR2: MNHEY, SMNVEV (reference sequence). V shed 6 bases and J shed 1 base, with 10 bases lying between them. The CDR3 consists of 13 residues. The CDR3: CASRAAPSYEQYF. DNA for the CDR3: TGTGCCAGCAGAGCAGCACCATCCTACGAGCAGTACTTC.

The chain uses TRBV15 and TRBJ1-3; 9 nucleotides match TRBD1. Germline V gene lookup returns CDR1 LNHNV and CDR2 YYDKDF (reference sequence). V lost 4 bases, J lost 2 bases, and 3 bases stayed unmatched. This CDR3 contains 15 residues. The CDR3, as DNA: TGTGCCACCAGCACTCACAGGGGGCCTGGAAACACCATATATTTT. Its translation is CATSTHRGPGNTIYF.

This clonotype was detected many times. The chain couples TRBV4-2 to TRBJ1-6; D not certain. The CDR3 consists of 14 residues. The ends were cut back, 2 bases at V and 5 bases at J, with 7 bases in the middle. The germline V gene has CDR1 LGHNA and CDR2 YNFKEQ. Written as DNA, the CDR3 is TGTGCCAGCAGCCAAAACAGTAATAATTCACCCCTCCACTTT. This gives the protein CASSQNSNNSPLHF.

This clonotype has a count of ten or more. V usage is TRBV4-1 and J usage is TRBJ2-2; D might be TRBD2 (5 bases). V was cut by 4 bases and J by 1 base, with 10 bases left in between. The germline CDR1 and CDR2 sequences are MGHRA and YSYEKL. This CDR3 has 15 residues. The DNA for the CDR3 is TGCGCCAGCAGCCTCTATCGGGGGAACACCGGGGAGCTGTTTTTT. As protein: CASSLYRGNTGELFF.

This clonotype showed up many times. The chain uses TRBV12-3 or TRBV12-4 and TRBJ1-1; D is uncertain. Trimming removed 6 bases from V and 6 bases from J, with 11 bases in between. The CDR3 has 12 amino acids. The CDR3 bases are TGTGCCAGCAGACCGCGGGCAGCTGAAGCTTTCTTT. Translation: CASRPRAAEAFF.

A note on this clonotype: A read error may account for a junction end that differs from germline. The J gene is TRBJ2-1, the V gene TRBV5-5; the D gene is possibly TRBD1 (6 bases). This CDR3 region has 12 residues. Looked up from germline, CDR1 is SGHKS and CDR2 is YYEKEE (reference sequence). CDR3 nucleotide sequence: TGTGGCAGCAGCGTACAGGGTCTTGAGCAGTTCTTC. Translating it yields CGSSVQGLEQFF.

This clonotype appeared once. The V call is TRBV12-3 or TRBV12-4, the J call TRBJ2-3; D might be TRBD1 or TRBD2, each matching 5 bases. This CDR3 comprises 16 residues. V gave up 3 bases and J gave up 0 bases, with 13 bases separating them. The CDR3, as DNA: TGTGCCAGCAGTTTCGGGGACGCCGTCAGCACAGATACGCAGTATTTT. This codes for CASSFGDAVSTDTQYF.

This clonotype was observed many times. V is TRBV18 and J is TRBJ2-5; a possible D gene is TRBD2 (6 bases). Between the trimmed V and J ends, which lost 2 bases and 1 base, there was a span of 17 bases. Per the germline V gene, CDR1 is KGHSH and CDR2 is LQKENI. This CDR3 is built from 17 residues. CDR3 in amino acids: CASSPIGSGFSQETQYF. The CDR3, as DNA: TGTGCCAGCTCACCAATCGGGAGCGGCTTCTCCCAAGAGACCCAGTACTTC. Filled out from reference TRBV18 and TRBJ2-5, the complete variable domain reads NAGVMQNPRHLVRRRGQEARLRCSPMKGHSHVYWYRQLPEEGLKFMVYLQKENIIDESGMPKERFSAEFPKEGPSILRIQQVVRGDSAAYFCASSPIGSGFSQETQYFGPGTRLLVL.

In this sample, this clonotype turned up a few times. The chain employs TRBV28 and TRBJ1-5; TRBD1 aligns across 7 bases. Germline assignment: CDR1 MDHEN and CDR2 SYDVKM. This CDR3 contains 15 residues. With 5 bases clipped from V and 2 bases from J, the junction kept 6 bases outside the gene matches. The CDR3: CASSRTGVGNQPQHF. Written as DNA, the CDR3 is TGTGCCAGCAGTCGTACAGGGGTGGGCAATCAGCCCCAGCATTTT.

This clonotype was observed a few times. The chain employs TRBV29-1 and TRBJ1-1, with D perhaps matching TRBD1 (6 bases). The CDR3 sequence is 13 residues long. V dropped 7 bases and J dropped 1 base, with 13 bases sitting between them. Germline-derived CDR1 and CDR2 are SQVTM and ANQGSEA. The CDR3, as DNA: TGCAGCGGAAACAGGGCGGAGAACACTGAAGCTTTCTTT. The encoded protein is CSGNRAENTEAFF.

This clonotype was counted a few times. CDR3: CASSLGQGRNTIYF. The CDR3 DNA is TGTGCCAGCAGCTTGGGACAGGGTAGAAACACCATATATTTT. The chain combines TRBV7-2 with TRBJ1-3, with TRBD1 matching 9 bases. Trimming took 3 bases from V and 5 from J; bases not matched to a gene: 2. CDR1 is SGHTA, CDR2 FQGNSA, per germline. The CDR3 is 14 residues long.

This clonotype was recorded many times. V gene TRBV4-3 combines with J gene TRBJ1-4; 7 bases line up with TRBD1. V trimming: 0 bases; J trimming: 7 bases; junction bases outside the gene matches: 8. The CDR3 consists of 16 residues. In germline, CDR1 is LGHNA, CDR2 YSLEER. Written as DNA, the CDR3 is TGCGCCAGCAGCCAAGATATTGGAGGGGGCGGTGAAAAACTGTTTTTT. Protein sequence: CASSQDIGGGGEKLFF.

The V gene is TRBV12-3 or TRBV12-4, the J gene TRBJ2-5, with TRBD2 matching over 9 bases. This CDR3 is 16 amino acids long. V was pared by 3 bases and J by 5 bases, with 10 bases of the junction left unmatched. CDR3: CASSLQGLARVETQYF. As DNA, the CDR3 is TGTGCCAGCAGTTTGCAAGGACTAGCGAGGGTGGAGACCCAGTACTTC.

Ten or more counts support this clonotype. The chain joins TRBV11-2 to TRBJ2-1; 10 positions agree with TRBD1. CDR1 SGHAT and CDR2 FQNNGV come from the germline V gene. CDR3 length: 16 residues. With V trimmed by 2 bases and J by 8 bases, 9 bases remained unmatched. The CDR3 loop is CASSLNFGTGDYEQFF. CDR3 in DNA: TGTGCCAGCAGCTTAAACTTCGGGACAGGGGATTATGAGCAGTTCTTC.

This clonotype turned up a few times. The genes are TRBV7-7 and TRBJ2-1, with D tentatively TRBD2 (5 bases). Germline V gives CDR1 SSHAT, CDR2 FNYEAQ (reference sequence). Deletions cut 1 base from V and 9 bases from J, with 13 bases between. The CDR3 has 14 amino acids. Here the CDR3 reads CASSLGGREGEQFF. CDR3 bases: TGTGCCAGCAGCTTAGGTGGCCGCGAGGGTGAGCAGTTCTTC.

This clonotype showed up many times. The chain employs TRBV12-3 or TRBV12-4 and TRBJ2-3, with D perhaps TRBD1 (7 bases). This CDR3 has 14 amino acids. V lost 10 bases and J 0 bases, leaving 14 bases between the germline ends. For the CDR3, the DNA is TGTGCCACCGGGCGGGACAGAAGCACAGATACGCAGTATTTT. Protein: CATGRDRSTDTQYF.

This chain joins TRBV3-1 and TRBJ2-1, with unresolved D. Germline V gene lookup returns CDR1 LGHDT and CDR2 YNNKEL (reference sequence). V was shortened by 1 base and J by 12 bases, with 7 bases between the two germline ends. The CDR3 extends over 11 amino acids. DNA for the CDR3: TGTGCCAGCAGCCAAGGGCCAGGGCAGTTCTTC. Translating it yields CASSQGPGQFF.

This clonotype turned up a few times. The rearrangement uses TRBV15 and TRBJ2-7; 7 bases map to TRBD1. The CDR3 has 15 amino acids. Trimming at V came to 3 bases and at J to 2 bases, leaving 7 bases not matched to a gene. Germline V gene lookup returns CDR1 LNHNV and CDR2 YYDKDF (reference sequence). The CDR3 sequence is CATSRGTAITYEQYF. CDR3 in DNA: TGTGCCACCAGCAGGGGGACAGCCATTACCTACGAGCAGTACTTC.

The rearrangement joins TRBV6-2 or TRBV6-3 to TRBJ2-1; 14 bases match TRBD2. Per the germline V gene, CDR1 is MNHEY and CDR2 is SVGEGT. With V trimmed by 3 bases and J by 9 bases, 13 bases remained unmatched. The CDR3 is 18 amino acids. DNA of the CDR3: TGTGCCAGCAGTTATTCCGGGACTAGCGGGGGAAGTTTGGGTGAGCAGTTCTTC. It is translated as CASSYSGTSGGSLGEQFF.

This clonotype has only a few counts. The chain links TRBV10-3 to TRBJ1-6; 9 nucleotides align to TRBD1. CDR1 is ENHRY and CDR2 is SYGVKD in the germline V gene. CDR3 length: 15 residues. V was clipped by 5 bases and J by 6 bases; unmatched bases: 5. The CDR3 here is CAISPGQGFNSPLHF. CDR3 DNA: TGTGCCATCAGTCCGGGACAGGGTTTTAATTCACCCCTCCACTTT.

The rearrangement joins TRBV20-1 to TRBJ2-5, with D tentatively TRBD2 (7 bases). CDR1 and CDR2 from the germline V gene are DFQATT and SNEGSKA (reference sequence). V gave up 3 bases and J gave up 5 bases, with 16 bases separating them. The length of the CDR3 is 14 residues. In nucleotides, the CDR3 is TGCAGTGCTAGTCGTACTGGGAGGGGGGAGACCCAGTACTTC. Translation gives CSASRTGRGETQYF.

This clonotype occurred many times. The genes are TRBV20-1 and TRBJ2-3; D unclear. This CDR3 is 15 amino acids long. The V end was cut by 0 bases, the J end by 6 bases, with 16 bases between. Germline CDR1 and CDR2: DFQATT and SNEGSKA (reference sequence). In nucleotides, the CDR3 is TGCAGTGCTAGAGATATGGGTTACGGAAGGGATACGCAGTATTTT. Amino acids: CSARDMGYGRDTQYF.

In this sample, this clonotype turned up many times. The V and J genes are TRBV7-2 and TRBJ2-3, with D perhaps matching TRBD1 or TRBD2 (5 bases each). The CDR3 sequence is 15 residues long. Germline CDR1 reads SGHTA; CDR2 reads FQGNSA. V was pared by 1 base and J by 0 bases, with 8 bases between. CDR3 in DNA: TGTGCCAGCAGCTTAGGTGGGACCAGCACAGATACGCAGTATTTT. It specifies CASSLGGTSTDTQYF. The variable domain in full, completed from reference TRBV7-2 and TRBJ2-3, reads GAGVSQSPSNKVTEKGKDVELRCDPISGHTALYWYRQSLGQGLEFLIYFQGNSAPDKSGLPSDRFSAERTGGSVSTLTIQRTQQEDSAVYLCASSLGGTSTDTQYFGPGTRLTVL.

This clonotype was counted ten times or more. The chain links TRBV4-2 to TRBJ2-5; the match to TRBD2 covers 15 bases. Germline V gives CDR1 LGHNA, CDR2 YNFKEQ. CDR3 length: 16 amino acids. V was clipped by 2 bases and J by 5 bases; unmatched bases: 3. Here the CDR3 DNA reads TGTGCCAGCAGCCAACCCGGGACTAGCGGGGGGGAGACCCAGTACTTC. Protein: CASSQPGTSGGETQYF.